These 2 T cell receptor beta chains were all obtained from the same sample, sequenced in a study of blood T cell repertoires in COVID-19. Assay: immunoSEQ multiplex PCR; the TCRdb copy retains only in-frame clones and omits some. Among roughly 30,000 clones listed, roughly 85% were seen once. Material: peripheral blood. These receptors all stem from a man aged 55-75 years with active COVID-19.

This rearrangement joins TRBV24-1 to TRBJ2-1; 9 bases match TRBD2. Germline assignment: CDR1 KGHDR and CDR2 SFDVKD. Trimming removed 3 bases from V and 10 bases from J; junction bases left unmatched: 9. This CDR3 has 15 residues. CDR3 residues: CATSDPSTSGGEQFF. The CDR3, as DNA: TGTGCCACCAGTGATCCCTCGACAAGCGGGGGGGAGCAGTTCTTC.

This clone was seen once. This chain connects TRBV10-3 to TRBJ1-2, with a possible D match to TRBD1 (5 bases). Germline CDR1 reads ENHRY; CDR2 reads SYGVKD. Trimming took off 6 bases at V and 3 bases at J, with 17 bases between the two ends. This CDR3 has 15 residues. CDR3 region: CAIRLQRPGDYGYTF. The CDR3 DNA reads TGTGCCATCAGACTACAGCGCCCGGGGGACTATGGCTACACCTTC.